Below, 11 T cell receptor beta chains from the same sample are listed, as sequenced in a study of blood T cell repertoires in COVID-19 (dated by TCRdb to about 2020). The library was prepared using the immunoSEQ multiplex PCR assay. TCRdb carries this immuneACCESS record with in-frame sequences only. Its versions omit some clonotypes, under half of them owing to an unresolved V gene in the studies checked, with the rest unexplained. The sample yields about 480,000 clones; about 91% were counted once. The leading ten clones occupy around 0.95% of the sample. The sequencing sample was made of peripheral blood. Receptors originate from a man aged 18 to 35 with COVID-19, enrolled during active disease.

The chain links TRBV7-8 to TRBJ1-2, with no clear D. With 1 base removed from V and 6 bases from J, the gap between germline ends came to 15 bases. This CDR3 is built from 15 residues. In germline, CDR1 is SGHVS, CDR2 FQNEAQ. The CDR3 region is CASSLGLGRADGYTF. The CDR3 nucleotides are TGTGCCAGCAGCTTAGGTCTTGGCAGAGCGGATGGCTACACCTTC.

This rearrangement joins TRBV6-9 to TRBJ2-3, with 8 positions matching TRBD2. In germline, CDR1 is MNHGY, CDR2 SVAAGI. The CDR3 totals 14 residues. V lost 6 bases, J lost 5 bases, and 7 bases stayed unmatched. CDR3 in amino acids: CASSRGGDGDTQYF. The CDR3 nucleotides read TGTGCCAGCAGCCGGGGGGGCGATGGAGATACGCAGTATTTT.

The V and J genes are TRBV5-1 and TRBJ2-2; possibly TRBD2 for D (5 bases). The CDR3 loop spans 17 amino acids. The V and J ends lost 4 bases and 0 bases respectively, with 16 bases between them. From germline, CDR1 is SGHRS and CDR2 YFSETQ. The CDR3 loop reads CASSPEAAASNTGELFF. The CDR3 bases are TGCGCCAGCAGCCCGGAGGCCGCGGCATCGAACACCGGGGAGCTGTTTTTT.

V is TRBV29-1 and J is TRBJ2-7; D may be TRBD1 (5 bases). The CDR3 totals 13 residues. V was clipped by 6 bases and J by 4 bases, with 16 bases between them. CDR1 and CDR2 (germline): SQVTM, ANQGSEA. The DNA for the CDR3 is TGCAGCGTCGCTGGGTTGACAGTTTACGAGCAGTACTTC. This encodes CSVAGLTVYEQYF.

In nucleotides, the CDR3 is TGTGCCAGCAGCTTGATGGCTCAGGGAGAGACCCAGTACTTC. Amino acid sequence: CASSLMAQGETQYF. This chain links TRBV5-4 with TRBJ2-5; tentatively, D is TRBD1 (5 bases). The CDR3 totals 14 residues. Germline V gene data show CDR1 as SGHNT and CDR2 as YYREEE (reference sequence). The V end was cut by 1 base, the J end by 4 bases, with 11 bases between.

This CDR3 reads CASSRDRVVNTEAFF. DNA of the CDR3: TGTGCCAGCAGCCGAGACAGGGTCGTGAACACTGAAGCTTTCTTT. The chain has TRBV14 and TRBJ1-1; 7 bases match TRBD1. Germline values: CDR1 SGHDN, CDR2 FVKESK. CDR3 length: 15 residues. With V trimmed by 4 bases and J by 0 bases, 5 bases remained unmatched.

The rearrangement links TRBV11-3 to TRBJ2-1; 9 bases are shared with TRBD2. The CDR3 consists of 14 residues. CDR1 is SGHNT, CDR2 YENEEA, per germline. Trimming took 5 bases from V and 7 from J; bases not matched to a gene: 6. DNA for the CDR3: TGTGCCAGCAGCCGGGTAGCGGGAGTGAATGAGCAGTTCTTC. Protein product: CASSRVAGVNEQFF.

This chain connects TRBV11-2 to TRBJ1-3; no clear D. V dropped 5 bases and J dropped 8 bases, with 16 bases sitting between them. CDR1 is SGHAT and CDR2 is FQNNGV in the germline V gene. The CDR3 consists of 14 residues. The CDR3 spells CASSPQFNRDTIYF. The DNA for the CDR3 is TGTGCCAGCAGCCCCCAATTTAACAGAGACACCATATATTTT.

The chain couples TRBV6-5 to TRBJ2-2, with D possibly being TRBD1 (5 bases). The CDR3 covers 14 residues. Trimming took off 6 bases at V and 5 bases at J, with 13 bases between the two ends. Germline CDR1 reads MNHEY; CDR2 reads SVGAGI. CDR3 sequence reads: CASRDTIGTGELFF. DNA of the CDR3: TGTGCCAGCAGGGACACCATAGGTACCGGGGAGCTGTTTTTT.

The chain carries TRBV7-8 and TRBJ2-7; D is unclear. Germline V gene sequence: CDR1 SGHVS, CDR2 FQNEAQ. The V end was cut by 5 bases, the J end by 1 base, with 6 bases between. This CDR3 contains 12 residues. This CDR3 reads CASSRSSYEQYF. CDR3 sequence (DNA): TGTGCCAGCAGCCGCTCGTCCTACGAGCAGTACTTC.

The chain couples TRBV28 to TRBJ2-1; D possibly corresponds to TRBD2 (5 bases). Germline V CDR1 and CDR2: MDHEN, SYDVKM. The CDR3 length is 17 residues. V lost 4 bases and J lost 0, with 16 bases in between. CDR3 loop: CASSSPPDFYSYNEQFF. In nucleotides, the CDR3 is TGTGCCAGCAGTTCCCCTCCGGACTTTTACTCCTACAATGAGCAGTTCTTC.